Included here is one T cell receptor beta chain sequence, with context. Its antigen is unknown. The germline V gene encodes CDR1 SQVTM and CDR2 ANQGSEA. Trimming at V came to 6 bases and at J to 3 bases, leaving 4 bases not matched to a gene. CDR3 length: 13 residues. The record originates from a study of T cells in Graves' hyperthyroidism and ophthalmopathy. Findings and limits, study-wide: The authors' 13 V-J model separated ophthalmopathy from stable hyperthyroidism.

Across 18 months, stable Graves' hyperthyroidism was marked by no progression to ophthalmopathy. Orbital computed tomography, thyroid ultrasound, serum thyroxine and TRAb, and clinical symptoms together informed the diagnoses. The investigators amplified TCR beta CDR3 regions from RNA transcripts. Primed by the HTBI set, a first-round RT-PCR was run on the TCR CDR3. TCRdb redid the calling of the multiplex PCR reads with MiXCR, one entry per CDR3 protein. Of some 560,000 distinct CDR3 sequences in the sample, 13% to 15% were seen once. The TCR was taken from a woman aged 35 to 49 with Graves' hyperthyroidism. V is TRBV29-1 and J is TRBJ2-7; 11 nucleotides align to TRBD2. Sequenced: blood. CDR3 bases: TGCAGCGTAAAAGGACTAGCGGGCTACGAGCAGTACTTC. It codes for CSVKGLAGYEQYF.